This is a list of T cell receptor beta chains from one sample in a study of cytomegalovirus exposure and HLA in healthy donors. Profiling relied on immunoSEQ multiplex PCR, and the TCRdb table lists in-frame clones only, not all of them. The data show about 94,000 clones, about four fifths seen once. Sequencing used PBMCs. Receptors were obtained from a woman in her thirties or forties in good health and CMV-seronegative. Both conserved end residues are part of each CDR3. The order of the fields is clone size, V gene, CDR3 protein. Clone size is not always given. Where it is, it says once, few, many or a class for expanded clones.

abundance: NA; v_gene: TRBV6-1; CDR3aa: CASSESGAHGYTF
abundance: once; v_gene: TRBV5-1; CDR3aa: CASSLEQGGNYGYTF
abundance: NA; v_gene: TRBV18; CDR3aa: CASSSRQGLYEQYF
abundance: NA; v_gene: TRBV19; CDR3aa: CASTNRDEQYF
abundance: NA; v_gene: TRBV5-6; CDR3aa: CASSLGDRGGGNTF
abundance: NA; v_gene: TRBV9; CDR3aa: CASSLGQGSNEKLFF
abundance: NA; v_gene: TRBV5-4; CDR3aa: CASSSRPAGDSNQPQHF
abundance: NA; v_gene: TRBV5-1; CDR3aa: CASSLAAGVSSYEQYF
abundance: NA; v_gene: TRBV30; CDR3aa: CAWRGDTYNEQFF
abundance: NA; v_gene: TRBV11-2; CDR3aa: CAILVRKRSQNTGELFF
abundance: NA; v_gene: TRBV9; CDR3aa: CASSGGLKNTEAFF
abundance: NA; v_gene: TRBV21-1; CDR3aa: CASYKTGGHYYEQYF
abundance: NA; v_gene: TRBV7-9; CDR3aa: CASSSGQGALADTQYF
abundance: NA; v_gene: TRBV4-1; CDR3aa: CASSPLSLGGAYGYTF
abundance: few; v_gene: TRBV10-3; CDR3aa: CAISRQGARETEAFF
abundance: NA; v_gene: TRBV6-6; CDR3aa: CASSWGEWSQPQHF
abundance: NA; v_gene: TRBV6-4; CDR3aa: CASSDSASGGGSAEQFF
abundance: NA; v_gene: TRBV5-6; CDR3aa: CASSFELTGELFF
abundance: NA; v_gene: TRBV6-5; CDR3aa: CASSYTGVDSPLHF
abundance: NA; v_gene: TRBV4-1; CDR3aa: CASSQGRDLYSNQPQHF
abundance: NA; v_gene: TRBV11-2; CDR3aa: CASSLEGNSPLHF
abundance: NA; v_gene: TRBV29-1; CDR3aa: CSVEGRFRGGGPTDTQYF
abundance: NA; v_gene: TRBV7-2; CDR3aa: CASRQQEADTEAFF
abundance: NA; v_gene: TRBV27; CDR3aa: CASSPRQKTDTQYF
abundance: NA; v_gene: TRBV7-9; CDR3aa: CASSLAGQGGPQHF
abundance: NA; v_gene: TRBV7-2; CDR3aa: CASSLQGVTGELFF
abundance: NA; v_gene: TRBV19; CDR3aa: CASSSVGRLLQANYGYTF
abundance: once; v_gene: TRBV19; CDR3aa: CATTRQDRAGGYTF
abundance: few; v_gene: TRBV28; CDR3aa: CASSSRTYSSYEQYF
abundance: NA; v_gene: TRBV7-2; CDR3aa: CASCPDSGNTIYF
abundance: NA; v_gene: TRBV28; CDR3aa: CATDRGRGQPQHF
abundance: once; v_gene: TRBV20-1; CDR3aa: CSVHGEPQHF
abundance: NA; v_gene: TRBV5-6; CDR3aa: CASSFASPSTDTQYF
abundance: few; v_gene: TRBV4-1; CDR3aa: CASSQTGTGNTEAFF
abundance: NA; v_gene: TRBV6-5; CDR3aa: CASNSGQETQYF
abundance: NA; v_gene: TRBV19; CDR3aa: CASSIEEDQLGYTF
abundance: NA; v_gene: TRBV4-3; CDR3aa: CASSHNRGITEAFF
abundance: NA; v_gene: TRBV5-1; CDR3aa: CASSPRQGETQYF
abundance: NA; v_gene: TRBV2; CDR3aa: CASWRDQPQHF
abundance: NA; v_gene: TRBV4-3; CDR3aa: CASSQGSGGTYEQYF
abundance: NA; v_gene: TRBV11-2; CDR3aa: CASSLGISYEQYF
abundance: NA; v_gene: TRBV6-1; CDR3aa: CASSELSGGSSYEQYF
abundance: NA; v_gene: TRBV16; CDR3aa: CASSWDRGNQPQHF
abundance: NA; v_gene: TRBV25-1; CDR3aa: CASSEFEDGYTF
abundance: NA; v_gene: TRBV7-9; CDR3aa: CASRPISSGNTIYF
abundance: NA; v_gene: TRBV23-1; CDR3aa: CASSQKGQGATDTQYF
abundance: NA; v_gene: TRBV28; CDR3aa: CASSLQGAREKLFF
abundance: NA; v_gene: TRBV19; CDR3aa: CASTTRGLPNTEAFF
abundance: NA; v_gene: TRBV14; CDR3aa: CASSHTGWGNYGYTF
abundance: NA; v_gene: TRBV6-6; CDR3aa: CASSSTGSSYNSPLNF
abundance: NA; v_gene: TRBV4-3; CDR3aa: CASSQDPVAGARETQYF
abundance: NA; v_gene: TRBV28; CDR3aa: CASSGLAEINEQFF